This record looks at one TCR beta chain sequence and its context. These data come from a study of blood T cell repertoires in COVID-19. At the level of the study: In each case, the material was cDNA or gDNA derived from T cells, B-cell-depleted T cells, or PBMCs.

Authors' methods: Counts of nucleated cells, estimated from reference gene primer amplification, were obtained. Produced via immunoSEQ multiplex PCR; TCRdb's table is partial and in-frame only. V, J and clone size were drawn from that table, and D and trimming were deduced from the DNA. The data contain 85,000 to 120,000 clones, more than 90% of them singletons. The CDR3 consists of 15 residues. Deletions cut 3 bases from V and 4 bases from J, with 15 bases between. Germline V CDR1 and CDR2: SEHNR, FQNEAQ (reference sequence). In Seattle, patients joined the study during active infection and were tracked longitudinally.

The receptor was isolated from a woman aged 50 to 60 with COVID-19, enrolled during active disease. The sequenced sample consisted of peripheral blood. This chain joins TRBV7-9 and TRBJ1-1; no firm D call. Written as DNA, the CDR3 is TGTGCCAGCAGCTTCTCGACACCCGGGAGCACTGAAGCTTTCTTT. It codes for CASSFSTPGSTEAFF.